This T cell receptor (beta chain) was sequenced during a study of regulatory T cells in long-lasting Graves disease (dated by TCRdb to the early 2020s). About the full investigation: Newly diagnosed Graves' disease patients had taken antithyroid drugs for less than 3 months. Peripheral blood TCR sequencing and RNA sequencing compared persistent Graves' disease patients with newly diagnosed Graves' disease patients. The study was conducted in China and was registered as a clinical trial. A total of about 35 samples underwent TCR sequencing, from 13 patients with persistent Graves' disease and roughly 20 patients with newly diagnosed Graves' disease.

The paper as a whole reports these results and caveats: Persistent patients shared more public clonotypes among themselves (around 2,700) than newly diagnosed patients did (nearly 1,000). Compared with newly diagnosed patients, patients with persistent Graves' disease had lower TCR Shannon entropy and fewer highly expanded clones, which suggests clonal expansion. Sequencing and analysis were limited to the TCR beta chain. Preferential use of TRBV28, TRBJ1-2 and TRBJ2-5 was observed in persistent disease, whereas TRBV20-1 and TRBJ2-1 were favored in newly diagnosed disease. Because the primary lesion, thyroid tissue, could not be accessed, the study looked at peripheral blood alone. The authors noted that the small sample size was a limitation that may lower accuracy.

There are a few counts of this clonotype. The antigen this receptor binds is unknown. No base qualities exist here, and no much larger clone lies one base off it. The label giving this sample's time point can be read as: newly diagnosed GD, antithyroid drugs for less than 3 months. For both TCR sequencing and RNA sequencing, RNA was extracted from PBMCs using TRIzol. The diagnosis of Graves' disease was made according to American Thyroid Association guidelines. Patients were recruited from an endocrinology department in Xi'an, China. Each patient gave approximately 10 milliliters of peripheral blood, collected in an EDTA anticoagulant tube. Ficoll Paque Plus density gradient separation was used to isolate PBMCs, and no further T cell sorting was performed. An Agilent 2100 Bioanalyzer and agarose gel were used to check RNA quality, while a NanoDrop 2000 measured RNA concentration. To prepare the library, multiplex PCR was applied. Sequenced on an Illumina HiSeq 4000. TCR beta libraries were built with iRepertoire HTBI primers and Arm-PCR amplification of CDR3 regions. Before sequencing, the PCR products went through gel purification. On the authors' methods: Gene usage analysis of CDR3 amino acid clonotypes relied on the approximately 62 TRBV and 14 TRBJ segments identified across samples. Filtered high-quality paired reads were merged into contigs using COPE and FqMerger. BLAST was used to align contigs to IMGT TRBV, TRBD and TRBJ reference genes, and CDR3 was defined according to IMGT. Any clonotype with a frequency above 0.1% was counted as a highly expanded clone. Repertoire diversity was measured by Shannon entropy, and V-J evenness by the Gini coefficient. Public clonotypes were defined as clonotypes shared by more than one individual. TCRdb reprocessing: public reads trimmed at Q25 with fastp, clones called with MiXCR, in-frame beta chains kept. Rows merge per CDR3 protein into single entries with the most common DNA and genes. TCRdb, not the authors, supplied the V and J calls. The sample records more than 450,000 distinct CDR3 sequences, approximately 12% of which are singletons. In total, the top ten clones hold roughly 9.3% of the sample.

V is pruned by 4 bases and J by 7 bases, leaving 3 bases of the junction without a gene match. According to the germline V gene, CDR1 reads SGHTA and CDR2 reads FQGTGA. The CDR3 covers 13 residues, taking in both the cysteine and the phenylalanine. The DNA shown is the 39-base CDR3, in frame from base 1. The data also belong to a second study, concerning T cells in Graves' hyperthyroidism and ophthalmopathy. As the second paper documents: Graves' hyperthyroidism was defined as stable when no progression to ophthalmopathy occurred over 18 months of follow-up. Hyperthyroidism patients were newly diagnosed, with disease duration under 2 months, and aged 18 to 65 years. Patients with uncontrolled infections, other autoimmune diseases, pregnancy or lactation were excluded. Diagnoses were established on the basis of clinical symptoms, serum thyroxine and TRAb, thyroid ultrasound, and orbital computed tomography. For the first round of RT-PCR on the TCR CDR3, the HTBI primer set was used together with the Qiagen OneStep RT-PCR kit. Most expanded thyroid clonotypes (frequency above 0.001) were also detected in blood, a finding suggesting that blood repertoires may reflect thyroid immune responses. In cross-validation, a model built on a 13 V-J signature told ophthalmopathy apart from stable hyperthyroidism with 85% to 90% sensitivity and roughly 81% specificity, and in testing the same model reached 80%/75%. In validation, progression to ophthalmopathy was predicted by the model with about 70% sensitivity and 72% to 80% specificity, a median of approximately 6.5 months before onset. TCR V-J signatures able to tell the groups apart were searched for in a discovery cohort of some 97 patients, of whom over 40 had Graves' ophthalmopathy and 57 had stable Graves' hyperthyroidism. An independent validation cohort of under 20 hyperthyroidism patients and approximately 15 patients who later progressed to ophthalmopathy tested prospective prediction of ophthalmopathy. The approximately 95 discovery patients were divided at random into training and test sets in a 7:3 ratio. The study also compared thyroid tissue and blood T-cell repertoires from about six Graves' hyperthyroidism patients. After blood sampling, hyperthyroidism patients were treated with methimazole at a starting dose of 30 mg daily, and ophthalmopathy patients were treated with high-dose intravenous methylprednisolone. The libraries were constructed in a second round of multiplex PCR and then size-selected and purified. The libraries were sequenced on an Illumina HiSeq2000 using paired-end 100 bp reads. SOAPnuke was used to process the raw data, removing reads that contained adapters or uncalled bases, had a mean Phred below 15, or lacked an exact match to the constant primer or identifier. High-quality paired reads were merged with COPE v1.2.5, and unique nucleotide sequences were defined as clonotypes. Clonotypes were aligned to IMGT TRBV, TRBD and TRBJ reference segments using MiTCR v1.1. Analysis was restricted to V-J combinations with a frequency above 0.0001, which covered roughly 99% of repertoires. The TCS score was defined as F50 (clonal expansion) divided by E x V (chaos), with BLOSUM62-based TCRdist calculated between CDR3 peptides within each V-J. Welch's t-statistics and random forest reduced approximately 520 V-J features to fewer than 15, which were used in a naive Bayes classifier (R e1071). No statistical method was used to set the sample size in advance, and investigators knew the group allocation. TCR Vbeta CDR3 sequencing of 120 to 150 peripheral blood samples (more than 40 ophthalmopathy, under 80 hyperthyroidism and some 17 progressor patients) is reported in the paper.

The specimen comprised peripheral blood mononuclear cells (PBMCs), sampled at new diagnosis, from a patient treated with antithyroid drugs. The V gene is TRBV7-3 and the J gene is TRBJ2-2; 7 nucleotides in the junction match TRBD1. The sequence came from a woman younger than 45 with Graves disease. Donor details come from another sample of the same person, matched by shared clones. The sequenced DNA is TGTGCCAGCAGCTATACAGGGGACGGGGAGCTGTTTTTT. Its translation is CASSYTGDGELFF.